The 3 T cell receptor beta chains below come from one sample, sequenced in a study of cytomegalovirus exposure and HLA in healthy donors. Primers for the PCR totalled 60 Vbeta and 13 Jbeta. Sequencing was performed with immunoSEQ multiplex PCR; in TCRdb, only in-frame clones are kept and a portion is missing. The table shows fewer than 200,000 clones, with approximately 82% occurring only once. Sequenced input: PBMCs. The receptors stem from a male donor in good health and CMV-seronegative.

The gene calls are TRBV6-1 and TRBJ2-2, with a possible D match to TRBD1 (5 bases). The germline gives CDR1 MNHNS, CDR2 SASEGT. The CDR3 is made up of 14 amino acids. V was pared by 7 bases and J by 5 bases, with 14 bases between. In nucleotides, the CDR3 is TGTGCCAGCACACGCAGGGAAGGGACCGGGGAGCTGTTTTTT. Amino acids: CASTRREGTGELFF.

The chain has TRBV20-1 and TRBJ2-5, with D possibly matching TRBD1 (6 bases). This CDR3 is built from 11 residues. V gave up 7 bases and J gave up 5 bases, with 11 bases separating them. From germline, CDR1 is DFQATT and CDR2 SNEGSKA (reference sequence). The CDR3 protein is CSGLQGETQYF. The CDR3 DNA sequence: TGCAGTGGCCTACAGGGTGAGACCCAGTACTTC.

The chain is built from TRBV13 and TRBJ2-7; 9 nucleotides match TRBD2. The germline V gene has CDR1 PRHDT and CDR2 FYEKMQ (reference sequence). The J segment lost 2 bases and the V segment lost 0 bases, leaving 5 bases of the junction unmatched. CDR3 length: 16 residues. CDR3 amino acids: CASSLGPSGTTYEQYF. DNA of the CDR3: TGTGCCAGCAGCTTAGGCCCTAGCGGGACTACCTACGAGCAGTACTTC.